One and the same sample provided the 13 T cell receptor beta chains below, sequenced in a study of blood T cells in healthy people across ages. Sample-barcoded 5' priming and a J-beta primer mix drove a second PCR of about 6 to 12 cycles. Via MiXCR, TCRdb re-called the 5' RACE reads, giving one row per CDR3 protein. The sample includes 920,000 or so distinct CDR3 sequences, 35% to 55% of them seen just once. The sequenced sample was blood. The receptor set was obtained from a woman aged 60-75 years in good health.

The genes are TRBV5-1 and TRBJ2-7, with TRBD2 matching 15 bases. Germline V gene data show CDR1 as SGHRS and CDR2 as YFSETQ. Trimming cost V 5 bases and J 4 bases; bases outside gene matches: 13. The CDR3 spans 18 residues. CDR3 nucleotide sequence: TGCGCCAGCAGTTACGGCACGGTCGGGACTAGCGGGAGGTACGAGCAGTACTTC. Amino acid sequence: CASSYGTVGTSGRYEQYF.

This clonotype was counted a few times. The chain joins TRBV4-1 to TRBJ2-1; 7 nucleotides agree with TRBD1. The J call may be in error: the DNA end matches TRBJ2-7 better. The CDR3 covers 18 residues. Germline V lookup: CDR1 MGHRA, CDR2 YSYEKL. The CDR3 protein is CASSQRTGVTGSYNEQYF. The CDR3 coding sequence is TGCGCCAGCAGCCAGAGAACAGGGGTGACGGGCTCCTACAATGAGCAGTACTTC.

This clonotype was seen a few times. CDR3 in amino acids: CASMGGREQYF. CDR3 nucleotide sequence: TGTGCCAGCATGGGCGGGCGCGAGCAGTACTTC. The chain recombines TRBV2 with TRBJ2-1; maybe TRBD2 (5 bases). The last part of the DNA fits TRBJ2-7 better; the J call may be wrong. Germline lookup yields CDR1 SNHLY and CDR2 FYNNEI. The CDR3 has 11 amino acids.

There are many counts of this clonotype. The chain combines TRBV29-1 with TRBJ2-6; the D is unclear. The ends were cut back, 4 bases at V and 1 base at J, with 11 bases in the middle. CDR3 length: 15 residues. CDR1 and CDR2 (germline): SQVTM, ANQGSEA. CDR3 in amino acids: CSVVDGLSGANVLTF. The CDR3 coding sequence is TGCAGCGTTGTGGACGGCCTATCTGGGGCCAACGTCCTGACTTTC.

The chain carries TRBV20-1 and TRBJ2-4, with 10 positions matching TRBD1. Gene TRBJ2-7 matches the end of the DNA better, so the J call may be wrong. The CDR3 sequence is 13 residues long. The germline V gene has CDR1 DFQATT and CDR2 SNEGSKA (reference sequence). The CDR3 is CSAGTGVLYEQYF. The CDR3 region has the DNA TGCAGTGCTGGGACAGGGGTCCTATACGAGCAGTACTTC.

The chain employs TRBV19 and TRBJ2-7; 11 nucleotides line up with TRBD2. Germline CDR1 is LNHDA and CDR2 is SQIVND (reference sequence). CDR3 length: 15 amino acids. V was clipped by 3 bases and J by 2 bases; unmatched bases: 3. CDR3 protein: CASSIETSGTYEQYF. The CDR3 DNA reads as TGTGCCAGTAGTATCGAGACTAGCGGGACCTACGAGCAGTACTTC. Full variable domain (outside the CDR3, taken from reference TRBV19 and TRBJ2-7): DGGITQSPKYLFRKEGQNVTLSCEQNLNHDAMYWYRQDPGQGLRLIYYSQIVNDFQKGDIAEGYSVSREKKESFPLTVTSAQKNPTAFYLCASSIETSGTYEQYFGPGTRLTVT.

This clonotype appeared a few times. The chain joins TRBV20-1 to TRBJ2-7; 7 bases agree with TRBD2. The germline gives CDR1 DFQATT, CDR2 SNEGSKA (reference sequence). V lost 6 bases and J lost 2; bases outside the gene matches: 7. The CDR3 extends over 13 amino acids. CDR3 coding DNA: TGCAGTGCCGAGCGGGACCCCACCTACGAGCAGTACTTC. It is translated as CSAERDPTYEQYF.

This chain uses TRBV4-1 with TRBJ1-5, with a possible D match to TRBD1 (6 bases). CDR3 size: 18 residues. Germline CDR1 is MGHRA and CDR2 is YSYEKL. V was shortened by 0 bases and J by 0 bases, with 15 bases between the two germline ends. The CDR3 nucleotides are TGCGCCAGCAGCCAAGAACGCCGGGGGGCGAATAGCAATCAGCCCCAGCATTTT. It is translated as CASSQERRGANSNQPQHF.

The gene calls are TRBV7-9 and TRBJ1-2; D perhaps matches TRBD1 (6 bases). Trimming cost V 2 bases and J 7 bases, with 20 bases left between them. The CDR3 sequence is 16 residues long. The germline V gene encodes CDR1 SEHNR and CDR2 FQNEAQ (reference sequence). The chain's CDR3 is CASSLITNDDRSGYTF. The CDR3 nucleotides read TGTGCCAGCAGCTTAATTACTAATGACGACAGGTCTGGCTACACCTTC.

The chain couples TRBV11-2 to TRBJ2-1; TRBD1 is a possible D gene (6 bases). The CDR3 runs to 14 residues. CDR1 SGHAT and CDR2 FQNNGV come from the germline V gene. Trimming stripped 1 base from V and 3 bases from J, with 7 bases between. CDR3 DNA: TGTGCCAGCAGCTTAGTGACAGGCTACAATGAGCAGTTCTTC. It is translated as CASSLVTGYNEQFF.

In this sample, this clonotype turned up once. This rearrangement joins TRBV4-2 to TRBJ1-1; D not resolved. Trimming stripped 0 bases from V and 4 bases from J, with 12 bases between. In germline, CDR1 is LGHNA, CDR2 YNFKEQ. The CDR3 extends over 15 amino acids. CDR3 sequence reads: CASSQDPGASTEAFF. As DNA, the CDR3 is TGTGCCAGCAGCCAAGATCCTGGAGCGAGCACTGAAGCTTTCTTT.

The V and J genes are TRBV7-9 and TRBJ2-7, with D perhaps being TRBD1 or TRBD2 (5 bases each). The J call may be incorrect, as the DNA end agrees better with TRBJ2-5. CDR3 length: 14 residues. Germline CDR1 reads SEHNR; CDR2 reads FQNEAQ (reference sequence). DNA for the CDR3: TGTGCCAGCAGCCGGGACGGATGGCCAGAGACCCAGTACTTC. Protein: CASSRDGWPETQYF.

This clonotype was recorded a few times. The DNA of the CDR3 is TGCGCCAGCAGCTCGGGACAGAGGTACGAGCAGTACTTC. Translated, it gives CASSSGQRYEQYF. The chain combines TRBV10-2 with TRBJ2-7; 7 nucleotides agree with TRBD1. The CDR3 sequence is 13 residues long. The germline V gene has CDR1 WSHSY and CDR2 SAAADI. The junction had 6 bases not matched to a gene; V was cut back by 6 bases and J by 4 bases.